The clone carrying this TCR beta chain was seen repeatedly, ten times or more. Its target is not known. The sample belongs to a study of regulatory T cells in long-lasting Graves disease. Relying on iRepertoire HTBI primers and Arm-PCR of CDR3 regions, the team built TCR beta libraries. TCRdb re-analysed the multiplex PCR reads in MiXCR, keeping a single row per CDR3 protein. The data contain fewer than 400,000 distinct CDR3 sequences, about a fifth of them singletons. The CDR3 spans 15 residues. V gave up 4 bases and J gave up 4 bases; unmatched junction bases: 7. The germline V gene encodes CDR1 SNHLY and CDR2 FYNNEI. Whole-study findings and limits: New patients shared fewer public clonotypes (roughly 990) than persistent patients did (roughly 2,600).

The time point was: persistent/refractory GD, antithyroid drugs over 5 years with positive TRAb. From RNA extracted from PBMCs, the TCR library was made. The chain is built from TRBV2 and TRBJ1-5, with TRBD1 matching 7 bases. The sequence came from a female donor with Graves disease. The sample was peripheral blood mononuclear cells (PBMCs), taken when the disease was refractory, from a patient treated with antithyroid drugs. For the CDR3, the DNA is TGTGCCAGCAGTGCAACGGGACAGACAAATCAGCCCCAGCATTTT. Amino acid sequence: CASSATGQTNQPQHF. Full variable domain (remainder filled in from reference TRBV2 and TRBJ1-5): EPEVTQTPSHQVTQMGQEVILRCVPISNHLYFYWYRQILGQKVEFLVSFYNNEISEKSEIFDDQFSVERPDGSNFTLKIRSTKLEDSAMYFCASSATGQTNQPQHFGDGTRLSIL.